This T cell receptor (beta chain) was recorded in a study of identical twins. General study results and limits: It was cross-sectional statistical analysis, not following the same donors, that the conclusions relied on. Twins showed weaker excess sharing in their beta out-of-frame sequences.

The CDR3 sequence is 20 residues long. Germline CDR1 is MNHEY and CDR2 is SVGEGT. V dropped 0 bases and J dropped 7 bases, with 31 bases sitting between them. TCRdb ran MiXCR on the 5' RACE reads and lists one entry per CDR3 protein. Found here are 420,000 or so distinct CDR3 sequences, around 20% of them singletons; the top ten hold approximately 12%. A remark on this clonotype: Its matching antigen is unknown.

This TCR derives from a middle-aged man in good health. Sequenced: naive T cells sorted from blood. V is TRBV6-2 or TRBV6-3 and J is TRBJ2-7; a possible D gene is TRBD1 (6 bases). The CDR3 DNA follows: TGTGCCAGCAGTTACTCGAGGGGCGTAACAGGGTCCCCATCCTCAGGGGAGCAGTACTTC. It encodes CASSYSRGVTGSPSSGEQYF.